Listed here are 32 T cell receptor beta chains from one sample, sequenced in a study of shared clonotypes between healthy human individuals. TCRdb's table, derived via immunoSEQ multiplex PCR, lists solely in-frame clones and lacks some. The repertoire has more than 450,000 clones, 79% of them found once; the top ten carry 10% to 15%. Sequencing input: PBMCs. These receptors came from a middle-aged woman in good health. Some clones in this sample may be carry-over from other donors' samples.

This clone has only a few counts. The gene calls are TRBV6-4 and TRBJ2-3; D remains ambiguous. Germline CDR1 MRHNA, CDR2 SNTAGT. V lost 3 bases and J 0 bases, leaving 7 bases between the germline ends. The CDR3 length is 14 residues. The CDR3 here is CASSERYSTDTQYF. The CDR3 region has the DNA TGTGCCAGCAGTGAGCGGTATAGCACAGATACGCAGTATTTT.

The chain employs TRBV2 and TRBJ2-1, with 8 bases lining up with TRBD2. The length of the CDR3 is 19 residues. Germline V gene sequence: CDR1 SNHLY, CDR2 FYNNEI. The J segment lost 2 bases and the V segment lost 6 bases, leaving 18 bases of the junction unmatched. CDR3 nucleotides: TGTGCCAGCAGGCCTGTGGGAGCGGGAGAACTAGTCCCCTACAATGAGCAGTTCTTC. It is translated as CASRPVGAGELVPYNEQFF. The whole variable domain, remainder taken from reference TRBV2 and TRBJ2-1, is EPEVTQTPSHQVTQMGQEVILRCVPISNHLYFYWYRQILGQKVEFLVSFYNNEISEKSEIFDDQFSVERPDGSNFTLKIRSTKLEDSAMYFCASRPVGAGELVPYNEQFFGPGTRLTVL.

This chain uses TRBV19 with TRBJ1-4; perhaps TRBD1 as D (6 bases). The CDR3 totals 15 residues. The germline V gene encodes CDR1 LNHDA and CDR2 SQIVND (reference sequence). V was shortened by 3 bases and J by 4 bases, with 12 bases between the two germline ends. CDR3 DNA sequence: TGTGCCAGTAGTATCGCGACAGGTGATAATGAAAAACTGTTTTTT. It encodes CASSIATGDNEKLFF.

This rearrangement joins TRBV30 to TRBJ1-6; D unresolved. The CDR3 totals 15 residues. Germline loops: CDR1 GTSNPN, CDR2 SVGIG (reference sequence). V shed 0 bases and J shed 6 bases, with 12 bases lying between them. CDR3 sequence reads: CAWSVEGRTNSPLHF. CDR3 DNA sequence: TGTGCCTGGAGTGTAGAGGGTCGGACTAATTCACCCCTCCACTTT.

The chain joins TRBV28 to TRBJ1-5, with TRBD1 as a possible D gene (5 bases). This CDR3 is 12 amino acids long. CDR1 MDHEN and CDR2 SYDVKM come from the germline V gene. The CDR3 loop is CAADGGNQPQHF. The CDR3 bases are TGTGCGGCGGACGGGGGAAATCAGCCCCAGCATTTT.

The chain has TRBV15 and TRBJ1-5, with D unresolved. Germline V gene lookup returns CDR1 LNHNV and CDR2 YYDKDF (reference sequence). This CDR3 contains 15 residues. The V end lost 0 bases, the J end lost 0 bases, and 6 bases lay between the germline ends. The CDR3 protein is CATSREAYSNQPQHF. CDR3 DNA sequence: TGTGCCACCAGCAGAGAGGCTTATAGCAATCAGCCCCAGCATTTT.

Comment on this clone: It differs at one base from a far larger clone, so likely a read error. The V gene is TRBV6-4, the J gene TRBJ2-1; 11 nucleotides line up with TRBD2. V dropped 0 bases and J dropped 5; count of bases not matched to a gene: 0. Germline V gene sequence: CDR1 MRHNA, CDR2 SNTAGT. The CDR3 is 15 residues long. The CDR3 sequence is CASSDSTSGNNEQFF. CDR3 bases: TGTGCCAGCAGTGACTCGACTAGCGGGAACAATGAGCAGTTCTTC.

The chain carries TRBV20-1 and TRBJ2-7; TRBD2 might be the D (5 bases). The CDR3 is 11 residues long. Germline V gene lookup returns CDR1 DFQATT and CDR2 SNEGSKA (reference sequence). V was clipped by 6 bases and J by 4 bases, with 10 bases between them. The CDR3 nucleotides read TGCAGTGCCAAGTCGGGATACGAGCAGTACTTC. The encoded protein is CSAKSGYEQYF.

In its sample, this clone was seen once. V usage is TRBV4-3 and J usage is TRBJ1-6; a weak D match, TRBD1 (6 bases). This CDR3 region has 17 residues. V lost 0 bases to trimming and J lost 5 bases, with 14 bases between them. Germline values: CDR1 LGHNA, CDR2 YSLEER. The CDR3 here is CASSQDGTRTDNSPLHF. The CDR3 DNA reads TGCGCCAGCAGCCAAGACGGGACACGCACAGATAATTCACCCCTCCACTTT.

This clone was observed a handful of times. This chain connects TRBV2 to TRBJ2-1; D possibly corresponds to TRBD2 (6 bases). The CDR3 is 13 residues long. Germline V gene sequence: CDR1 SNHLY, CDR2 FYNNEI. Trimming pared 1 base from V and 9 bases from J, leaving 10 bases between. The CDR3 sequence: CASSEGLASEQFF. The CDR3, as DNA: TGTGCCAGCAGTGAAGGCCTAGCGAGTGAGCAGTTCTTC.

In this sample, this clone turned up once. This chain joins TRBV11-3 and TRBJ1-4, with D unresolved. Germline loops: CDR1 SGHNT, CDR2 YENEEA. Trimming pared 0 bases from V and 4 bases from J, leaving 6 bases between. The CDR3 has 14 amino acids. The CDR3 reads CASSLETVNEKLFF. CDR3 DNA: TGTGCCAGCAGCTTAGAGACGGTTAATGAAAAACTGTTTTTT.

This clone was seen once. The rearrangement uses TRBV2 and TRBJ2-5; the D gene could be TRBD1 or TRBD2 (5 bases each). The V gene's germline CDR1 is SNHLY and CDR2 FYNNEI. V was cut by 9 bases and J by 2 bases, with 25 bases left in between. This CDR3 contains 17 residues. The CDR3 sequence is CASSPVGADTRQETQYF. The CDR3 DNA sequence: TGTGCCAGTTCCCCCGTCGGGGCGGACACGAGACAAGAGACCCAGTACTTC.

The V call is TRBV5-6, the J call TRBJ2-2; D gene unclear. The CDR3 has 14 amino acids. Between the trimmed V and J ends, which lost 0 bases and 3 bases, there was a span of 6 bases. Germline assignment: CDR1 SGHDT and CDR2 YYEEEE. The CDR3 here is CASSLDRYTGELFF. The CDR3 bases are TGTGCCAGCAGCTTGGACAGATACACCGGGGAGCTGTTTTTT.

The V gene is TRBV9, the J gene TRBJ2-5; possible D gene TRBD2, 6 bases. This CDR3 is 16 amino acids long. V was cut by 4 bases and J by 1 base, with 17 bases left in between. Germline CDR1 reads SGDLS; CDR2 reads YYNGEE. CDR3 residues: CASSSRTPEGQETQYF. The CDR3 DNA follows: TGTGCCAGCAGCTCGCGGACCCCGGAGGGCCAAGAGACCCAGTACTTC.

This sequence joins TRBV5-5 and TRBJ2-2; 12 bases fit TRBD2. V lost 1 base, J lost 7 bases, and 14 bases stayed unmatched. Germline V gene data show CDR1 as SGHKS and CDR2 as YYEKEE (reference sequence). The CDR3 sequence is 19 residues long. CDR3 DNA sequence: TGTGCCAGCAGCTTGAGGTACCCTAGCGGGAGGGCCGGTGGCGGGGAGCTGTTTTTT. It translates to CASSLRYPSGRAGGGELFF.

This clone is classed as medium-sized (0.01 to 0.1%). The DNA for the CDR3 is TGCAGCGTTAATGAGGACGGCGGGGGTAACTATGGCTACACCTTC. Translating it yields CSVNEDGGGNYGYTF. This chain connects TRBV29-1 to TRBJ1-2; D perhaps matches TRBD1 (5 bases). The CDR3 runs to 15 residues. Trimming cost V 5 bases and J 1 base, with 17 bases left between them. CDR1 is SQVTM, CDR2 ANQGSEA, per germline.

This sequence joins TRBV11-2 and TRBJ2-7; no clear D. Deletions cut 5 bases from V and 2 bases from J, with 13 bases between. The CDR3 runs to 14 residues. Germline V gene lookup returns CDR1 SGHAT and CDR2 FQNNGV. The CDR3 DNA is TGTGCCAGCAGCCCGAGGTTCCTTACCTACGAGCAGTACTTC. Its translation is CASSPRFLTYEQYF.

About this clone itself: The identical CDR3 is also encoded by other nucleotide sequences in the sample. This chain uses TRBV20-1 with TRBJ2-3; D unresolved. With 6 bases removed from V and 2 bases from J, the gap between germline ends came to 6 bases. This CDR3 spans 11 amino acids. Germline CDR1 and CDR2: DFQATT and SNEGSKA (reference sequence). The DNA of the CDR3 is TGCAGTGCGTTAAACACAGATACGCAGTATTTT. Its translation is CSALNTDTQYF.

V and J are TRBV19 and TRBJ1-2; TRBD1 aligns across 7 bases. The germline CDR1 and CDR2 sequences are LNHDA and SQIVND (reference sequence). J was trimmed by 4 bases and V by 4 bases; bases with no gene match: 9. The CDR3 covers 15 residues. CDR3 residues: CASSSQTGTGYGYTF. CDR3 nucleotides: TGTGCCAGTAGTAGCCAGACAGGGACGGGCTATGGCTACACCTTC. Drawing the rest from reference TRBV19 and TRBJ1-2, the complete variable domain is DGGITQSPKYLFRKEGQNVTLSCEQNLNHDAMYWYRQDPGQGLRLIYYSQIVNDFQKGDIAEGYSVSREKKESFPLTVTSAQKNPTAFYLCASSSQTGTGYGYTFGSGTRLTVV.

This chain's CDR3 is CASSLRLAGSTDTQYF. As DNA, the CDR3 is TGCGCCAGCAGCTTGCGACTAGCGGGGAGCACAGATACGCAGTATTTT. The chain links TRBV5-1 to TRBJ2-3; 11 bases are a match to TRBD2. Germline-derived CDR1 and CDR2 are SGHRS and YFSETQ. This CDR3 is built from 16 residues. V lost 1 base and J lost 0; bases outside the gene matches: 1.

The J gene is TRBJ2-1, the V gene TRBV5-1, with D possibly TRBD1 on 6 matching bases. Germline values: CDR1 SGHRS, CDR2 YFSETQ. V shed 4 bases and J shed 1 base, with 12 bases lying between them. This CDR3 has 15 residues. CDR3 region: CASSADRISYNEQFF. The CDR3 nucleotides are TGCGCCAGCAGCGCAGACAGGATTTCCTACAATGAGCAGTTCTTC.

J is TRBJ2-1 and V is TRBV28; D is unresolved. Germline lookup yields CDR1 MDHEN and CDR2 SYDVKM. Trimming shortened V by 6 bases and J by 5 bases, and 8 bases separated the two germline ends. The CDR3 loop spans 12 amino acids. The CDR3 reads CASRLAHNEQFF. CDR3 nucleotides: TGTGCCAGCAGGTTGGCGCACAATGAGCAGTTCTTC. Variable domain in full (rest from reference TRBV28 and TRBJ2-1): DVKVTQSSRYLVKRTGEKVFLECVQDMDHENMFWYRQDPGLGLRLIYFSYDVKMKEKGDIPEGYSVSREKKERFSLILESASTNQTSMYLCASRLAHNEQFFGPGTRLTVL.

Worth noting for this clone: One end of the junction is discordant with germline, which a read error may explain. The V call is TRBV7-2, the J call TRBJ2-7, with 10 nucleotides matching TRBD2. CDR3 length: 14 amino acids. The germline V gene has CDR1 SGHTA and CDR2 FQGNSA. The CDR3 coding sequence is TGTGCCGGCAGCTTAGCGGGGGGTTCCTACGAGCAGTACTTC. Its protein product is CAGSLAGGSYEQYF.

This rearrangement joins TRBV11-3 to TRBJ2-2, with D unresolved. CDR3 length: 11 amino acids. Germline CDR1 SGHNT, CDR2 YENEEA. V was clipped by 2 bases and J by 5 bases, with 0 bases between them. For the CDR3, the DNA is TGTGCCAGCAGCTTAACCGGGGAGCTGTTTTTT. Translation gives CASSLTGELFF.

The gene calls are TRBV19 and TRBJ1-5; TRBD1 aligns across 7 bases. J lost 2 bases, V lost 5 bases, and 3 bases had no gene match. Germline-derived CDR1 and CDR2 are LNHDA and SQIVND (reference sequence). The CDR3 has 14 residues. DNA of the CDR3: TGTGCCAGTAGTCTCGGACAGGGCAATCAGCCCCAGCATTTT. This sequence encodes CASSLGQGNQPQHF.

This sequence joins TRBV7-3 and TRBJ2-1; D is uncertain. Germline V lookup: CDR1 SGHTA, CDR2 FQGTGA. The CDR3 extends over 13 amino acids. The V gene lost 4 bases and the J gene lost 2 bases, with 6 bases spanning the gap. CDR3: CASSSDPYNEQFF. In DNA, the CDR3 is TGTGCCAGCAGCTCGGACCCCTACAATGAGCAGTTCTTC.

This chain joins TRBV7-6 and TRBJ2-6, with D unresolved. The CDR3 length is 14 residues. V lost 5 bases and J lost 2, with 7 bases in between. Germline-derived CDR1 and CDR2 are SGHVS and FNYEAQ. The CDR3 bases are TGTGCCAGCAGCCCCTATCCTGGGGCCAACGTCCTGACTTTC. Its translation is CASSPYPGANVLTF.

Remarks on this clone: Within the sample, other DNA sequences also encode this same CDR3. The rearrangement joins TRBV4-3 to TRBJ1-1; no reliable D call. There are 13 residues in the CDR3. Per the germline V gene, CDR1 is LGHNA and CDR2 is YSLEER. V was clipped by 6 bases and J by 4 bases, with 12 bases between them. In DNA, the CDR3 is TGCGCCAGCAGTCCGTCGAGGACCACTGAAGCTTTCTTT. Translated, it gives CASSPSRTTEAFF.

The chain recombines TRBV7-8 with TRBJ2-2; TRBD1 matches 10 bases. Germline loops: CDR1 SGHVS, CDR2 FQNEAQ. J lost 4 bases, V lost 5 bases, and 4 bases had no gene match. This CDR3 has 15 residues. The CDR3 is CASSPGQGGTGELFF. The DNA for the CDR3 is TGTGCCAGCAGCCCAGGACAGGGGGGCACCGGGGAGCTGTTTTTT.

V usage is TRBV6-5 and J usage is TRBJ2-1, with D possibly matching TRBD1 (5 bases). The CDR3 covers 14 residues. Trimming cost V 2 bases and J 3 bases, with 8 bases left between them. Germline CDR1 MNHEY, CDR2 SVGAGI. The CDR3, as DNA: TGTGCCAGCAGTTACGACAGACTCTACAATGAGCAGTTCTTC. Its translation is CASSYDRLYNEQFF.

Concerning this clone itself: At one boundary the junction diverges from the germline segment, which might be a read error. J is TRBJ1-1 and V is TRBV10-3; D remains ambiguous. Germline V gene data show CDR1 as ENHRY and CDR2 as SYGVKD. The CDR3 extends over 16 amino acids. CDR3 sequence (DNA): TGTGCCAGCAGTTACTCGGGCGGAGGACCGAACACTGAAGCTTTCTTT. Translated: CASSYSGGGPNTEAFF.

The J gene is TRBJ2-5, the V gene TRBV18, with 11 bases matching TRBD1. V was clipped by 1 base and J by 2 bases; unmatched bases: 6. Germline values: CDR1 KGHSH, CDR2 LQKENI. The CDR3 covers 17 residues. The CDR3 is CASSPLPGTGGQETQYF. The CDR3 DNA reads TGTGCCAGCTCACCACTACCGGGGACAGGGGGGCAAGAGACCCAGTACTTC.